A selection of T cell receptor beta chains follows, all from one sample in a study of blood T cell repertoires in COVID-19. Libraries were prepared by immunoSEQ multiplex PCR; TCRdb keeps only in-frame clonotypes and omits some of them. This sample has around 100,000 clones, with about 88% found just once. Sequenced: peripheral blood. The source of these receptors is a man younger than 40 in a cohort sampled during active COVID-19. The conserved cysteine and the conserved F or W are not part of the CDR3 here. A D gene is named only where the DNA matches it firmly.

d_call v_call cdr3_aa
TRBD1 TRBV12-3/TRBV12-4 ASSGTGNQPQH
- TRBV10-3 AISEQAVSGNTIY
TRBD1 TRBV5-5 ASSLFGTGGGGD
TRBD2 TRBV11-3 ASSLDAGAYNEQF
TRBD2 TRBV30 AWSVTSGVTDTQY
TRBD2 TRBV27 ASSSGLAGGFEQF
- TRBV27 ASSLRGSPLH
- TRBV2 ASSGTLNYGYT
TRBD2 TRBV15 ATRSGVITGELF
TRBD1 TRBV4-1 ASSPSIDRGYGYT
TRBD1 TRBV6-1 ASSEGDRVDQPQH
- TRBV7-9 ASELSSGNTIY
- TRBV25-1 ASSESGARFTEAF
TRBD1 TRBV4-1 ASSPGQFNEKLF
TRBD1 TRBV19 ASSWGQTYEQY
TRBD1 TRBV5-4 ASSYGQGAYEQY
TRBD1 TRBV28 ASSSGTGGYEQY
- TRBV18 ASSPTIQETQY
TRBD2 TRBV5-1 ASMMDSSGGEQF
- TRBV11-2 ASTSGGQQY
- TRBV7-2 ASSSDPFSSEQY
TRBD1 TRBV30 AWSSGGSRGRPQH
TRBD1 TRBV15 ATSRGQGAGETQY
- TRBV7-8 ASSLEQVYEQY
TRBD2 TRBV24-1 ATSGSGGYNEQF
TRBD1 TRBV18 ASSPFNWDSDYGYT
- TRBV7-2 ASSLAMSSYNEQF
- TRBV2 ASSGDVGYT
- TRBV5-4 ASSLSGGIGNTIY
- TRBV7-2 ASSLLSGFSEQY
- TRBV7-9 ASNRKRNTEAF
- TRBV6-5 ASMLDGNTEAF
- TRBV7-2 ASSLGTGRADTQY
- TRBV5-4 ASSWGGQNTEAF
TRBD1 TRBV18 ASSPGTGGDNSPLH
- TRBV6-4 ASSRGPETGTQY
- TRBV6-5 ASQGRHTEAF
- TRBV19 ASSRTGTSGANVLT
TRBD1 TRBV11-1 ASSSGQGAANYGYT